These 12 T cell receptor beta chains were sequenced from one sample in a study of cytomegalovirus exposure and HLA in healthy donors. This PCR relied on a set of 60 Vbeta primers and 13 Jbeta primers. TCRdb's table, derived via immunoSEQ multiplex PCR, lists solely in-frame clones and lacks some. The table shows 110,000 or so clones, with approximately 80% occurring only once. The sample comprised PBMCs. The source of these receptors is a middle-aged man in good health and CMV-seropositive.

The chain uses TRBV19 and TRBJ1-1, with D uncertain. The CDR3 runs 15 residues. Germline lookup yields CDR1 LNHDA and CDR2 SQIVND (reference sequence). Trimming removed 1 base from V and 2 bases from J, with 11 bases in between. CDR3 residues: CASSIVGSTNTEAFF. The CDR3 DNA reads TGTGCCAGTAGTATAGTTGGGTCGACAAACACTGAAGCTTTCTTT.

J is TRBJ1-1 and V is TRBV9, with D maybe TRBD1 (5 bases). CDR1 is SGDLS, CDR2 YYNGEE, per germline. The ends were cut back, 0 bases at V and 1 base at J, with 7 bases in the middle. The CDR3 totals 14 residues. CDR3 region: CASSVVGGNTEAFF. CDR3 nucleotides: TGTGCCAGCAGCGTAGTCGGGGGGAACACTGAAGCTTTCTTT.

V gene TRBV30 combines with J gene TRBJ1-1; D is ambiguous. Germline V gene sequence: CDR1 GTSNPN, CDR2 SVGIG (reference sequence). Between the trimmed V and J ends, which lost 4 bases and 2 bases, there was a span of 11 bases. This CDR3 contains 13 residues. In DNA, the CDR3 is TGTGCCTGGAAACGCCAGGATAACACTGAAGCTTTCTTT. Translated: CAWKRQDNTEAFF. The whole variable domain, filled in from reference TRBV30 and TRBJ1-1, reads SQTIHQWPATLVQPVGSPLSLECTVEGTSNPNLYWYRQAAGRGLQLLFYSVGIGQISSEVPQNLSASRPQDRQFILSSKKLLLSDSGFYLCAWKRQDNTEAFFGQGTRLTVV.

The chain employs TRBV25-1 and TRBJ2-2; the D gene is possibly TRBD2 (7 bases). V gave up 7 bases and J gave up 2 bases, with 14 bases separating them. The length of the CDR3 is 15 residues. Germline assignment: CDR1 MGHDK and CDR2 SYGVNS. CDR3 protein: CASMRGGGNTGELFF. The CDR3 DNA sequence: TGTGCCAGCATGCGAGGGGGGGGTAACACCGGGGAGCTGTTTTTT.

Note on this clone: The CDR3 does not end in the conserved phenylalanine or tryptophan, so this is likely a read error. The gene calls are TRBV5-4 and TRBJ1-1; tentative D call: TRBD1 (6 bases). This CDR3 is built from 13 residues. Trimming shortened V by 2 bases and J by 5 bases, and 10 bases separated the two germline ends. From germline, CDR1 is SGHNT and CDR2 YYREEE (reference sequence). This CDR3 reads CASSLQGRTEAFL. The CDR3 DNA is TGTGCCAGCAGCTTACAGGGTCGGACTGAAGCTTTCCTT.

The CDR3 sequence is CASSYSAGIDTEAFF. CDR3 bases: TGTGCCAGCAGTTACTCGGCGGGGATCGACACTGAAGCTTTCTTT. The chain combines TRBV6-5 with TRBJ1-1; no firm D call. The CDR3 contains 15 residues. Trimming removed 0 bases from V and 3 bases from J, with 11 bases in between. Germline-derived CDR1 and CDR2 are MNHEY and SVGAGI.

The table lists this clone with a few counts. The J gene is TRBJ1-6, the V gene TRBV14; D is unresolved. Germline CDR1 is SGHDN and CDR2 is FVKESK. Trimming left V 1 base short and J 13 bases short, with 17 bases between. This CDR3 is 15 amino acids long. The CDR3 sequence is CASSQGYSTLMPLHF. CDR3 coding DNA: TGTGCCAGCAGCCAAGGATACTCCACCCTGATGCCCCTCCACTTT.

The DNA of the CDR3 is TGTGCCAGCAGTCCACCGGGACAGGGCGCCTATGGCTACACCTTC. It codes for CASSPPGQGAYGYTF. The chain employs TRBV6-5 and TRBJ1-2; 9 bases map to TRBD1. The CDR3 is made up of 15 amino acids. CDR1 is MNHEY, CDR2 SVGAGI, per germline. Germline trimming cut 5 bases from V and 4 bases from J; bases unmatched to any gene: 8.

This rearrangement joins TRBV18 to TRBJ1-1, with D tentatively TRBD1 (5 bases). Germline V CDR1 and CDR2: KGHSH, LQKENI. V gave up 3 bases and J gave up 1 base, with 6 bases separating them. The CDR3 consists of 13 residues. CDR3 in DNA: TGTGCCAGCTCACCGGGGCCGAACACTGAAGCTTTCTTT. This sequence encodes CASSPGPNTEAFF.

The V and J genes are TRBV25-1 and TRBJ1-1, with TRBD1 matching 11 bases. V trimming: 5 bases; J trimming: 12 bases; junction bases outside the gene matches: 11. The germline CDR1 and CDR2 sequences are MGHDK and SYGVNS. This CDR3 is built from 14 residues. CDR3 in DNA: TGTGCCAGCAGTCCCGAGCCGGGACAGGGGGTTCCTTTCTTT. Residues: CASSPEPGQGVPFF.

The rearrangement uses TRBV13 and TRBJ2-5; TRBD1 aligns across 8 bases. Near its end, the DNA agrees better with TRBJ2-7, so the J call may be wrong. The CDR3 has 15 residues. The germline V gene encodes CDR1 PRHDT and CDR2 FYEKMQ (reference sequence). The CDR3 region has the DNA TGTGCCAGCAGCTTAGGAAGACAGGGGCCGTACGAGCAGTACTTC. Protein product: CASSLGRQGPYEQYF.

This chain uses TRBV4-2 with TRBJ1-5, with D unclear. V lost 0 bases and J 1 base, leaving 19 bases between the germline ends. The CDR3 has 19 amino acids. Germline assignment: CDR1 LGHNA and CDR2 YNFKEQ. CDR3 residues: CASSQDLPAETRSNQPQHF. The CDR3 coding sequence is TGTGCCAGCAGCCAAGATCTTCCTGCGGAGACGAGAAGCAATCAGCCCCAGCATTTT.